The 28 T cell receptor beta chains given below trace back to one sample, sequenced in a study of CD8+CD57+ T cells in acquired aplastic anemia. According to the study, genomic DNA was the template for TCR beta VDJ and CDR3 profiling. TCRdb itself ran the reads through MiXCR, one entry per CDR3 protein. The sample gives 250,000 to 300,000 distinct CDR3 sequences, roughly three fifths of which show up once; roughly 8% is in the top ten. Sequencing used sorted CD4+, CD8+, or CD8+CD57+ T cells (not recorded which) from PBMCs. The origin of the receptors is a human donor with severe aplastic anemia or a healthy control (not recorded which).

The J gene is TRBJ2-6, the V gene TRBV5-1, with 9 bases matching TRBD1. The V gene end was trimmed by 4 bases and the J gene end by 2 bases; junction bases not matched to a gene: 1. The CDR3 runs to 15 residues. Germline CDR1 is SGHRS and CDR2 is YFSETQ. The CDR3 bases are TGCGCCAGCAGCGGGGACAGGGCTGGGGCCAACGTCCTGACTTTC. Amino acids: CASSGDRAGANVLTF.

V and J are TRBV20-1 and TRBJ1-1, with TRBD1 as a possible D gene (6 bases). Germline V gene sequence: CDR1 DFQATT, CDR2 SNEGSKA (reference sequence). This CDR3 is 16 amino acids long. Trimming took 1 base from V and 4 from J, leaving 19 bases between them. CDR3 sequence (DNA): TGCAGTGCTAGAGGGCCAACAGGGTATGGAGGCACTGAAGCTTTCTTT. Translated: CSARGPTGYGGTEAFF.

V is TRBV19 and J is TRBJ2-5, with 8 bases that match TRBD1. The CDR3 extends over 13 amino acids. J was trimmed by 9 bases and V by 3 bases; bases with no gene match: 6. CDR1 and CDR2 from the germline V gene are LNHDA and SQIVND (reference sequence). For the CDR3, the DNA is TGTGCCAGTAGTATGGGGGCAGGGGGCGCCCAGTACTTC. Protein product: CASSMGAGGAQYF.

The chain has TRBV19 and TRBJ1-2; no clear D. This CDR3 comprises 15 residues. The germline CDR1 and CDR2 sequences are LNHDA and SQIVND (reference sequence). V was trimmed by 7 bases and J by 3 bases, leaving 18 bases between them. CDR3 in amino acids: CASIGSQPFDYGYTF. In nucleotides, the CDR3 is TGTGCCAGTATAGGGTCACAGCCGTTTGACTATGGCTACACCTTC.

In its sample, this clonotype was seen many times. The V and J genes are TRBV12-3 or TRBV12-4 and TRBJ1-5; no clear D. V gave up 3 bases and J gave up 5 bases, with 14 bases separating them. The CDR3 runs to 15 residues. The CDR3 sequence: CASSFGSPGDQPQHF. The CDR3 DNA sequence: TGTGCCAGCAGTTTTGGGTCTCCTGGGGATCAGCCCCAGCATTTT.

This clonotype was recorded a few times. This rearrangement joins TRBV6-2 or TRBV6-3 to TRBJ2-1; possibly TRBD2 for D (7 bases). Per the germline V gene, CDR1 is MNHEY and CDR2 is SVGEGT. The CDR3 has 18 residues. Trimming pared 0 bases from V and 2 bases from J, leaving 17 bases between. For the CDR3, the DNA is TGTGCCAGCAGTTACTCGATTGCGGGGGCGGACCCCTACAATGAGCAGTTCTTC. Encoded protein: CASSYSIAGADPYNEQFF.

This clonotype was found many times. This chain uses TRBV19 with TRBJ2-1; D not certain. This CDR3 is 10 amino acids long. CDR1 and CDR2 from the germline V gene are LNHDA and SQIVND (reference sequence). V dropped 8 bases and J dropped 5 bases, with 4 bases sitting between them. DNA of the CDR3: TGTGCCAGTGGGCACAATGAGCAGTTCTTC. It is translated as CASGHNEQFF.

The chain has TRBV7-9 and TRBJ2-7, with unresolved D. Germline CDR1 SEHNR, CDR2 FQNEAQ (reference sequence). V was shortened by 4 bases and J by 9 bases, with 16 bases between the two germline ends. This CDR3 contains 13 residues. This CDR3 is CASSSSLGSGQYF. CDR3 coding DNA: TGTGCCAGCAGCTCCTCCTTGGGTTCAGGGCAGTACTTC.

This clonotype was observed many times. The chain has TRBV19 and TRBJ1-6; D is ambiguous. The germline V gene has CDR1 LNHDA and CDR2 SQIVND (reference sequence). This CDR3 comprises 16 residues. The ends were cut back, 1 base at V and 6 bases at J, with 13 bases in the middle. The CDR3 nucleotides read TGTGCCAGTAGTATAGTTGCCCGGAAACCTAATTCACCCCTCCACTTT. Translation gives CASSIVARKPNSPLHF. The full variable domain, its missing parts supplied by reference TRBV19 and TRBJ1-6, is DGGITQSPKYLFRKEGQNVTLSCEQNLNHDAMYWYRQDPGQGLRLIYYSQIVNDFQKGDIAEGYSVSREKKESFPLTVTSAQKNPTAFYLCASSIVARKPNSPLHFGNGTRLTVT.

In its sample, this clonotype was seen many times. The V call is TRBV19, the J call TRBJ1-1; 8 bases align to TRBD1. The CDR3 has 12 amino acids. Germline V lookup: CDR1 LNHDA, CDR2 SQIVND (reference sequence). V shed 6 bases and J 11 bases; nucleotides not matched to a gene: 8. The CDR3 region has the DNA TGTGCCAGTAGCTCTGGACAGGGACCCGCTTTCTTT. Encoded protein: CASSSGQGPAFF.

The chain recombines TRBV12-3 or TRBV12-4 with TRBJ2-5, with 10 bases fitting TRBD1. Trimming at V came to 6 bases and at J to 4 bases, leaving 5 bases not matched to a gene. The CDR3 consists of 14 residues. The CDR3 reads CASRLDRGLETQYF. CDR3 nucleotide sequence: TGTGCCAGCAGGCTAGACAGGGGGCTAGAGACCCAGTACTTC.

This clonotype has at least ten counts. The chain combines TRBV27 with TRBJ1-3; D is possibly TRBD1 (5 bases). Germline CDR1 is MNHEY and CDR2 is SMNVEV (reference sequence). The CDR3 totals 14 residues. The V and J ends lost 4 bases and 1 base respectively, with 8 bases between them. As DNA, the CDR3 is TGTGCCAGCAGTTCAGGGCGGTCTGGAAACACCATATATTTT. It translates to CASSSGRSGNTIYF.

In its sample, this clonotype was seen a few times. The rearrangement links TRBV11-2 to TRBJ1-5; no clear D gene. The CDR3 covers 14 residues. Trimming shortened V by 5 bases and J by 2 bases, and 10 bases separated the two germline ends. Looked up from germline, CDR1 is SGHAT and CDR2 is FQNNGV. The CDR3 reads CASSKGVGNQPQHF. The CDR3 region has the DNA TGTGCCAGCAGCAAGGGAGTAGGCAATCAGCCCCAGCATTTT.

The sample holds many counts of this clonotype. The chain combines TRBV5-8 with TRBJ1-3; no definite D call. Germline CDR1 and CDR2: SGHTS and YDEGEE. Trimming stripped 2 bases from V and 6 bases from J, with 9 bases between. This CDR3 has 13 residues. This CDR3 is CASSFSGANTIYF. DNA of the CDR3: TGTGCCAGCAGCTTTTCGGGAGCAAACACCATATATTTT.

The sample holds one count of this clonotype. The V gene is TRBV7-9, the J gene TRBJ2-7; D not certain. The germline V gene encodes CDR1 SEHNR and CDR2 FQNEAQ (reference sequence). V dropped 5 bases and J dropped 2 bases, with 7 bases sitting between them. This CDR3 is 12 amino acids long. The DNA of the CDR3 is TGTGCCAGCAGCATCCTTCCCTACGAGCAGTACTTC. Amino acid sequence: CASSILPYEQYF.

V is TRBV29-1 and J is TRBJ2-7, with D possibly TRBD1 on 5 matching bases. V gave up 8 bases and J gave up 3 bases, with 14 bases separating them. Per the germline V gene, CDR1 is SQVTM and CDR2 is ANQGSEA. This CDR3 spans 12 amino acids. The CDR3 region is CSMVVTGYEQYF. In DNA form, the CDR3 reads TGCAGCATGGTAGTAACAGGCTACGAGCAGTACTTC.

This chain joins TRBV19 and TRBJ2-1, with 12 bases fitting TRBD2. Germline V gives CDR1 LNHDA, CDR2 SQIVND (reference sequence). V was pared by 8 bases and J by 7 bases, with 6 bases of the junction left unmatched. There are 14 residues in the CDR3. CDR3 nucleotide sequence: TGTGCCAGTGGTGGGACTAGCGGGTATAATGAGCAGTTCTTC. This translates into CASGGTSGYNEQFF.

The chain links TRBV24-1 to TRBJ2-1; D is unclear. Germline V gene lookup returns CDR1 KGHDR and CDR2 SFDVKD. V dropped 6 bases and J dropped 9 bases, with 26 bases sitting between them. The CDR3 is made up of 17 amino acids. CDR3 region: CATSSPGHPQARGEQFF. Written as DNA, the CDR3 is TGTGCCACCAGTTCACCCGGCCATCCCCAGGCCCGCGGTGAGCAGTTCTTC.

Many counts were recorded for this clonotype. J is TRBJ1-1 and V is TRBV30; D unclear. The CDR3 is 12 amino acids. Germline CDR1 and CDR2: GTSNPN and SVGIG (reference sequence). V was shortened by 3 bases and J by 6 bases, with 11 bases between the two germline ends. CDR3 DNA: TGTGCCTGGAGCGTAGTAAGGCCTGAAGCTTTCTTT. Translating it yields CAWSVVRPEAFF.

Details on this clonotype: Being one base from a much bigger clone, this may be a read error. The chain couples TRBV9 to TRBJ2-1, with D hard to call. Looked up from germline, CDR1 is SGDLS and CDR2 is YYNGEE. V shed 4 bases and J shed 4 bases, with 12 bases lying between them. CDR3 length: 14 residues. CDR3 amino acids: CASSQREEYNEQFF. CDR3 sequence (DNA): TGTGCCAGCAGCCAACGTGAGGAGTACAATGAGCAGTTCTTC.

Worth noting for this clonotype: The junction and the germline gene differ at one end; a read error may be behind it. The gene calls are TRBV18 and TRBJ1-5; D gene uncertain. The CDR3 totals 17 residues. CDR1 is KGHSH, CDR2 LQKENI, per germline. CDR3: CASSRNFRAGNNQPRHF. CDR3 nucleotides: TGTGCCAGCTCACGCAACTTTCGGGCCGGGAACAATCAGCCCCGGCATTTT.

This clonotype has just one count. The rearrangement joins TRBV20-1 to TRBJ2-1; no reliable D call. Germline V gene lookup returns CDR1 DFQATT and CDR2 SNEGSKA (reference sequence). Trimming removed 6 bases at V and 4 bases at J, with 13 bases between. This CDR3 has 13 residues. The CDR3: CSANPTDYNEQFF. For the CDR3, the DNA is TGCAGTGCAAACCCGACGGATTACAATGAGCAGTTCTTC.

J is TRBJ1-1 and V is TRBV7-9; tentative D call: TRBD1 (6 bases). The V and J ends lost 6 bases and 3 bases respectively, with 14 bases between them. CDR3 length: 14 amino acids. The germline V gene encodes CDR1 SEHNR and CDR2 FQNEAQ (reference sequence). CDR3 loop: CASSQRGCDTEAFF. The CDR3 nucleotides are TGTGCCAGCAGTCAAAGGGGGTGTGACACTGAAGCTTTCTTT.

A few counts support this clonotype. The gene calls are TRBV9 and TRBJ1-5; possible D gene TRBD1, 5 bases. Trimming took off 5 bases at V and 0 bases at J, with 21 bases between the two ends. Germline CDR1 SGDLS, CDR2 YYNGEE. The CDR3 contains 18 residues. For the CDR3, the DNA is TGTGCCAGCAGTAATCCCTATGACAGCCGTCTTAGCAATCAGCCCCAGCATTTT. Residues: CASSNPYDSRLSNQPQHF.

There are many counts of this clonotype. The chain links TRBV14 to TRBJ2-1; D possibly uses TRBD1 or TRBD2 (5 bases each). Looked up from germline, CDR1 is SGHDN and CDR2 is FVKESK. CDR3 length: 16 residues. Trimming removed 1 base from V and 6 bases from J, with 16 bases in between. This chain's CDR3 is CASSQGYGTTSNEQFF. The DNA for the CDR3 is TGTGCCAGCAGCCAAGGGTACGGGACCACTTCCAATGAGCAGTTCTTC. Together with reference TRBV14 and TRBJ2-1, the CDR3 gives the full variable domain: EAGVTQFPSHSVIEKGQTVTLRCDPISGHDNLYWYRRVMGKEIKFLLHFVKESKQDESGMPNNRFLAERTGGTYSTLKVQPAELEDSGVYFCASSQGYGTTSNEQFFGPGTRLTVL.

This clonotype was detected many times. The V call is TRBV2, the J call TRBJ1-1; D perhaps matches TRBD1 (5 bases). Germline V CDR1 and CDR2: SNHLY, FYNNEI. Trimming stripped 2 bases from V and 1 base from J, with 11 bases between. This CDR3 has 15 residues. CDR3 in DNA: TGTGCCAGCAGTGAACTTGGGGGAGGGAACACTGAAGCTTTCTTT. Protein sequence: CASSELGGGNTEAFF.

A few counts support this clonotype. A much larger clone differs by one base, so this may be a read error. As DNA, the CDR3 is TGTGCCAGTAATAGGGATTTGAACTATGGCTACACCTTC. Residues: CASNRDLNYGYTF. The chain employs TRBV19 and TRBJ1-2; D ambiguous. Germline-derived CDR1 and CDR2 are LNHDA and SQIVND (reference sequence). Trimming took 7 bases from V and 2 from J, leaving 11 bases between them. The CDR3 has 13 amino acids.

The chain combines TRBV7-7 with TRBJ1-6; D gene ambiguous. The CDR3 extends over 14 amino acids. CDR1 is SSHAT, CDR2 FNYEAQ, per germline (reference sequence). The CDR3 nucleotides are TGTGCTAGAACGGGCCCTTTTATGGGTTCACCCCTCCACTTT. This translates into CARTGPFMGSPLHF.